This record covers a single T cell receptor (beta chain). No antigen is known for it. This specimen comes from a study of beta chain features in type 1 diabetes. Background on the study: The study examined about 100,000,000 sorted cells across all samples.

Study outcomes and limitations: For patients, the naive, central memory and Treg TCRB repertoires appeared more alike than for healthy donors.

Expressed TCRB transcripts were sequenced because the isolated RNA had all been reverse transcribed beforehand. Read counts averaged about 3.57 million for samples of naive, central memory and regulatory T cells. Assay used: immunoSEQ multiplex PCR; TCRdb lists only in-frame clones, some missing. Of about half a million clones in the sample, approximately 31% were seen once. Sequenced: naive CD4+ T cells from blood. The sequence derives from a man between 18 and 29 years old in good health.

Here the CDR3 DNA reads TGTGCCAGCAGCTTTGGGACTAGCGGGAGTACGGGTAATGAGCAGTTCTTC. This gives the protein CASSFGTSGSTGNEQFF. The chain uses TRBV7-9 and TRBJ2-1; 14 nucleotides line up with TRBD2. Trimming at V came to 3 bases and at J to 7 bases, leaving 8 bases not matched to a gene. CDR3 length: 17 amino acids. Per germline, CDR1 SEHNR and CDR2 FQNEAQ (reference sequence).